This T cell receptor beta chain was identified in a study of Ad26.COV2.S vaccination and SARS-CoV-2 variants. CDR3 length: 14 amino acids. Trimming took 3 bases from V and 5 from J; bases not matched to a gene: 6. Germline V gives CDR1 GTSNPN, CDR2 SVGIG (reference sequence). Remarks on this clone: Antigen unknown.

Stated treatment: approximately 18 received Ad26.COV2.S at low or high dose, single or two shots; five or six received placebo; per-sample allocation not given. All samples were drawn on day 63, counting from the first vaccine or placebo injection. The method was immunoSEQ multiplex PCR; TCRdb's version includes in-frame clones alone and lacks a portion of them. The data show about 480,000 clones, around 88% seen once. Points from the study as a whole: After vaccination, substantial breadth of spike-specific CD8+ and CD4+ responses was reported.

The rearrangement uses TRBV30 and TRBJ2-5, with 10 bases that match TRBD1. Sample: peripheral blood, taken in a trial of Ad26.COV2.S vaccine versus placebo. The clonotype comes from a person between 18 and 59 years old who received the Ad26.COV2.S COVID-19 vaccine or a placebo. The CDR3, as DNA: TGTGCCTGGAGGCGACAGGGGGCAGAGGAGACCCAGTACTTC. Translated, it gives CAWRRQGAEETQYF.